The sequence of this T cell receptor beta chain was determined in a study of blood T cell repertoires in COVID-19. Study-level background: COVID-19 samples from acute and convalescent phases originated in the United States, Italy and Spain.

Generated by immunoSEQ multiplex PCR, the TCRdb table keeps only in-frame clones and is missing some. The table records tens of thousands of clones, about 91% of them present only once. V shed 9 bases, J shed 4 bases, and the junction held 8 bases outside the gene matches. The CDR3 sequence is 13 residues long. The germline V gene has CDR1 LNHDA and CDR2 SQIVND (reference sequence). V is TRBV19 and J is TRBJ1-2, with TRBD1 matching over 7 bases. The source of this sequence is a woman older than 75 with active or convalescent COVID-19. Sequencing was performed on peripheral blood. CDR3 region: CASTGTVGYGYTF. CDR3 DNA: TGTGCCAGCACCGGGACAGTTGGCTATGGCTACACCTTC.